Presented here are 13 T cell receptor beta chains from one specimen sequenced in a study of response to subunit inactivated influenza vaccine. TCRdb fed the RT-PCR reads into MiXCR, producing one record per CDR3 protein. Counted here are 500,000 to 600,000 distinct CDR3 sequences, 7.6% occurring once; the ten biggest clones make up under 15%. The source material was PBMCs from blood, sampled roughly 24 months after vaccination. The origin of the receptors is a man aged 45-69 years who received an inactivated influenza vaccine.

This clonotype was counted at least ten times. The chain combines TRBV2 with TRBJ1-2; 9 bases line up with TRBD1. Looked up from germline, CDR1 is SNHLY and CDR2 is FYNNEI. The V and J ends lost 6 bases and 8 bases, in that order; junction bases with no gene match: 7. The CDR3 contains 13 residues. DNA for the CDR3: TGTGCCAGCAGCATGACAGGGGGGAGCGGCTACACCTTC. Translated: CASSMTGGSGYTF. Full variable domain (rest looked up from reference TRBV2 and TRBJ1-2): EPEVTQTPSHQVTQMGQEVILRCVPISNHLYFYWYRQILGQKVEFLVSFYNNEISEKSEIFDDQFSVERPDGSNFTLKIRSTKLEDSAMYFCASSMTGGSGYTFGSGTRLTVV.

Only a few counts were recorded for this clonotype. In nucleotides, the CDR3 is TGTGCCAGCAGTCTTTCCGGGACTAGTTTTGGGGAGCTGTTTTTT. This sequence encodes CASSLSGTSFGELFF. The gene calls are TRBV28 and TRBJ2-2, with 8 bases identical to TRBD2. The CDR3 runs to 15 residues. Trimming removed 5 bases from V and 8 bases from J; junction bases left unmatched: 10. The germline V gene has CDR1 MDHEN and CDR2 SYDVKM.

In its sample, this clonotype was seen many times. The J gene is TRBJ2-3, the V gene TRBV7-2; D remains unclear. Germline loops: CDR1 SGHTA, CDR2 FQGNSA. Trimming pared 1 base from V and 7 bases from J, leaving 9 bases between. This CDR3 contains 13 residues. CDR3 nucleotides: TGTGCCAGCAGCTTAGGAGGAATTAATACGCAGTATTTT. Its translation is CASSLGGINTQYF.

This clonotype was recorded a few times. The J gene is TRBJ1-2, the V gene TRBV30, with 12 bases that match TRBD1. V lost 1 base, J lost 4 bases, and 4 bases stayed unmatched. Germline assignment: CDR1 GTSNPN and CDR2 SVGIG (reference sequence). This CDR3 is 15 amino acids long. CDR3 residues: CAWSGGQGARYGYTF. The CDR3 DNA reads as TGTGCCTGGAGTGGGGGACAGGGGGCCCGCTATGGCTACACCTTC.

This clonotype was recorded a few times. The rearrangement links TRBV9 to TRBJ2-7; no clear D. Germline lookup yields CDR1 SGDLS and CDR2 YYNGEE. Trimming shortened V by 8 bases and J by 5 bases, and 17 bases separated the two germline ends. This CDR3 comprises 13 residues. The DNA of the CDR3 is TGTGCCAGTTCAGAACAGCTCCTAGACGAGCAGTACTTC. Protein product: CASSEQLLDEQYF.

CDR3 in DNA: TGTGCCAGCAGTTTAAAGGGTCTAGGGGCCAACGTCCTGACTTTC. Its translation is CASSLKGLGANVLTF. The chain carries TRBV27 and TRBJ2-6; D gene ambiguous. The CDR3 extends over 15 amino acids. Trimming cost V 2 bases and J 4 bases, with 9 bases left between them. Germline CDR1 reads MNHEY; CDR2 reads SMNVEV (reference sequence).

This clonotype appeared many times. The V call is TRBV12-3 or TRBV12-4, the J call TRBJ2-5; no definite D call. CDR3 size: 14 residues. The V end was cut by 2 bases, the J end by 1 base, with 8 bases between. The CDR3 DNA sequence: TGTGCCAGCAGTTTACGGGTCCTCCAAGAGACCCAGTACTTC. It yields the protein CASSLRVLQETQYF.

In this sample, this clonotype turned up a few times. The J gene is TRBJ2-5, the V gene TRBV4-2; 8 bases are a match to TRBD2. The V and J ends lost 4 bases and 3 bases, in that order; junction bases with no gene match: 7. Germline loops: CDR1 LGHNA, CDR2 YNFKEQ. The CDR3 spans 15 residues. The CDR3 sequence is CASSPPLAGKETQYF. The CDR3 bases are TGTGCCAGCAGCCCCCCCTTAGCGGGGAAAGAGACCCAGTACTTC.

This clonotype was counted between two and nine times. This chain uses TRBV10-3 with TRBJ1-3; D not certain. Deletions cut 4 bases from V and 0 bases from J, with 13 bases between. The length of the CDR3 is 16 residues. The germline gives CDR1 ENHRY, CDR2 SYGVKD. CDR3 nucleotides: TGTGCCATCAGTGGCGGTTCCCGAAGCTCTGGAAACACCATATATTTT. This sequence encodes CAISGGSRSSGNTIYF.

There are a few counts of this clonotype. The genes are TRBV27 and TRBJ2-1; TRBD2 is a possible D gene (6 bases). Trimming removed 8 bases at V and 7 bases at J, with 18 bases between. Germline values: CDR1 MNHEY, CDR2 SMNVEV (reference sequence). This CDR3 region has 14 residues. The CDR3 sequence is CASGLLQGGNEQFF. The CDR3 region has the DNA TGTGCCAGCGGACTCCTTCAAGGAGGGAATGAGCAGTTCTTC.

This clonotype appeared many times. The chain links TRBV6-6 to TRBJ1-1; 7 nucleotides line up with TRBD1. The CDR3 spans 13 residues. Looked up from germline, CDR1 is MNHNY and CDR2 is SVGAGI (reference sequence). The ends lost 6 bases at V and 5 bases at J; junction bases unmatched: 6. Here the CDR3 DNA reads TGTGCCAGCAGCTCAGGGGGGAATACTGAAGCTTTCTTT. Residues: CASSSGGNTEAFF.

This clonotype showed up just a few times. V and J are TRBV12-3 or TRBV12-4 and TRBJ2-1; 13 nucleotides match TRBD2. Trimming removed 6 bases from V and 1 base from J; junction bases left unmatched: 9. The CDR3 spans 18 residues. In DNA, the CDR3 is TGTGCCAGCAGGGCCGGGACTAGCGGGGCCTTATCCTACAATGAGCAGTTCTTC. Its protein is CASRAGTSGALSYNEQFF.

The sample holds many counts of this clonotype. The chain couples TRBV10-3 to TRBJ2-6; no clear D gene. The germline V gene has CDR1 ENHRY and CDR2 SYGVKD. The CDR3 covers 14 residues. V dropped 9 bases and J dropped 2 bases, with 11 bases sitting between them. CDR3 in amino acids: CAILLGAGANVLTF. CDR3 coding DNA: TGTGCCATTCTCCTGGGTGCTGGGGCCAACGTCCTGACTTTC.